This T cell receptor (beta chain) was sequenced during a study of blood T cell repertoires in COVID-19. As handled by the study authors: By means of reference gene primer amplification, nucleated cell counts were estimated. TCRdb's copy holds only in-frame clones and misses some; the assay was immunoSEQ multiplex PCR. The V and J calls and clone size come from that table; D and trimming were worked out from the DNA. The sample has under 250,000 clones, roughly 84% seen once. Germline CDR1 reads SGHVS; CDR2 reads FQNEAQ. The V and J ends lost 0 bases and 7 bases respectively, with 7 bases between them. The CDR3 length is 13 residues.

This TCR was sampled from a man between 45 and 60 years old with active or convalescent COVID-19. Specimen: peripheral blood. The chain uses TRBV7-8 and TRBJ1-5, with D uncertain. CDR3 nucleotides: TGTGCCAGCAGCTTAGCACCGAGGCAGCCCCAGCATTTT. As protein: CASSLAPRQPQHF.